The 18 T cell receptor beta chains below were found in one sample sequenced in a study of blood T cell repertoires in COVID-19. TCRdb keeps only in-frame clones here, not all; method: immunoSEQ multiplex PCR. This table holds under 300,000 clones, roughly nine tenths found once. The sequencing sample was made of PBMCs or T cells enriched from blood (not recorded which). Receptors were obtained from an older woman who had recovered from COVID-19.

The DNA for the CDR3 is TGTGCCAGCAGCTTAGGGACAGCCCGGGAGCTGTTTTTT. Its protein is CASSLGTARELFF. V usage is TRBV7-3 and J usage is TRBJ2-2; TRBD1 agrees at 7 bases. Germline lookup yields CDR1 SGHTA and CDR2 FQGTGA. With V trimmed by 2 bases and J by 9 bases, 3 bases remained unmatched. The CDR3 length is 13 residues.

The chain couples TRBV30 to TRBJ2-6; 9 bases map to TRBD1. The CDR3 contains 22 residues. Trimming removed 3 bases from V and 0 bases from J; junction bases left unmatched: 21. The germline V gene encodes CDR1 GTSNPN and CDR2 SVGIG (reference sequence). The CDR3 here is CAWRNVLGRGQGEFSGANVLTF. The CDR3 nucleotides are TGTGCCTGGAGAAACGTATTGGGACGGGGACAGGGCGAATTCTCTGGGGCCAACGTCCTGACTTTC.

The CDR3 loop reads CASSSGTGTNEQYF. CDR3 nucleotide sequence: TGTGCCAGCAGCTCCGGGACAGGGACCAACGAGCAGTACTTC. The V gene is TRBV5-8, the J gene TRBJ2-7; 9 nucleotides agree with TRBD1. The germline V gene encodes CDR1 SGHTS and CDR2 YDEGEE. The CDR3 covers 14 residues. The V and J ends lost 3 bases and 5 bases, in that order; junction bases with no gene match: 6. The full variable domain, in which reference TRBV5-8 and TRBJ2-7 provide the parts outside the CDR3, is EAGVTQSPTHLIKTRGQQATLRCSPISGHTSVYWYQQALGLGLQFLLWYDEGEERNRGNFPPRFSGRQFPNYSSELNVNALELEDSALYLCASSSGTGTNEQYFGPGTRLTVT.

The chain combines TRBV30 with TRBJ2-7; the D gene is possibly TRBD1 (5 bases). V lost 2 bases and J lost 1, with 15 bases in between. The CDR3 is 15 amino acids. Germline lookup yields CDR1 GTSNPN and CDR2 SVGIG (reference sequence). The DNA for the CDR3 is TGTGCCTGGAGTCCCCGACAGTGGGTTTCCTACGAGCAGTACTTC. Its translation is CAWSPRQWVSYEQYF.

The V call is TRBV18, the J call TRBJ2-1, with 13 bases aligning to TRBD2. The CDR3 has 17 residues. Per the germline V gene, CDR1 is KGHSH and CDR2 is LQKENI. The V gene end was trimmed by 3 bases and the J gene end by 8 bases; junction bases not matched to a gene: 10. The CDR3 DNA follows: TGTGCCAGCTCACCTTCTCGCGGGACTAGCGGGATCGATGAGCAGTTCTTC. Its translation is CASSPSRGTSGIDEQFF.

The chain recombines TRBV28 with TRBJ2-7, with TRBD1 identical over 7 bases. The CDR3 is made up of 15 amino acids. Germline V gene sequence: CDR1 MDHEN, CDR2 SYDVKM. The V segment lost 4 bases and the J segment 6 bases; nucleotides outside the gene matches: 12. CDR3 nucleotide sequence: TGTGCCAGCAGTTCTACCCTCGGGACAGCCGGCGAGCAGTACTTC. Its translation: CASSSTLGTAGEQYF.

Here the CDR3 DNA reads TGCGCCAGCAGTGAGTCGACAGGCCGCTCTGGAAACACCATATATTTT. Encoded protein: CASSESTGRSGNTIYF. The chain combines TRBV10-1 with TRBJ1-3; maybe TRBD1 (6 bases). The CDR3 has 16 amino acids. CDR1 and CDR2 from the germline V gene are WNHNN and SYGVQD (reference sequence). V shed 0 bases and J shed 0 bases, with 9 bases lying between them.

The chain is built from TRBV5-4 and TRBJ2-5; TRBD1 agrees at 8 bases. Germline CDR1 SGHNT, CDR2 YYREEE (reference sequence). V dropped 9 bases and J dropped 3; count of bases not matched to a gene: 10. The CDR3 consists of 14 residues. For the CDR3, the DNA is TGTGCCACTAGGACAGGGCAGAAGGAAGAGACCCAGTACTTC. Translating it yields CATRTGQKEETQYF. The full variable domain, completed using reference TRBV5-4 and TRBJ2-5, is ETGVTQSPTHLIKTRGQQVTLRCSSQSGHNTVSWYQQALGQGPQFIFQYYREEENGRGNFPPRFSGLQFPNYSSELNVNALELDDSALYLCATRTGQKEETQYFGPGTRLLVL.

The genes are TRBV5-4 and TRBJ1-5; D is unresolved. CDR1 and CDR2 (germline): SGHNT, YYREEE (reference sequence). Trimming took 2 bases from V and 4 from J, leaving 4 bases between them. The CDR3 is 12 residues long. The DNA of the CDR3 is TGTGCCAGCAGCTTTCGGAATCAGCCCCAGCATTTT. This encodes CASSFRNQPQHF. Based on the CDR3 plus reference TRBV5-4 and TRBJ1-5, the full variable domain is ETGVTQSPTHLIKTRGQQVTLRCSSQSGHNTVSWYQQALGQGPQFIFQYYREEENGRGNFPPRFSGLQFPNYSSELNVNALELDDSALYLCASSFRNQPQHFGDGTRLSIL.

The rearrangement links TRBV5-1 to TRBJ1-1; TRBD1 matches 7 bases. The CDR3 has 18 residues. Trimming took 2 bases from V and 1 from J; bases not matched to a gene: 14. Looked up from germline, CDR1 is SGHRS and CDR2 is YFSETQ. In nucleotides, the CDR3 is TGCGCCAGCAGCTTAATGGGTGGGCGTTGGACAGGGAACACTGAAGCTTTCTTT. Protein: CASSLMGGRWTGNTEAFF.

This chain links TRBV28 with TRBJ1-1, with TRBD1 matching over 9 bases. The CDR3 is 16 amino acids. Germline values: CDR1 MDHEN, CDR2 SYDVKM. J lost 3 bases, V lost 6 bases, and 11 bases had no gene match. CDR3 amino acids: CASSHPSRTGDTEAFF. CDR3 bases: TGTGCCAGCAGCCATCCTTCCAGGACAGGGGACACTGAAGCTTTCTTT.

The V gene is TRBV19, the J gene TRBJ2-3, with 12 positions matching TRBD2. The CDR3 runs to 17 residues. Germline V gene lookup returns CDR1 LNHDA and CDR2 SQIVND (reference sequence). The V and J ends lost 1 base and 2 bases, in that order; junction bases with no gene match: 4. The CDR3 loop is CASSIALAGGITDTQYF. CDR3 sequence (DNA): TGTGCCAGTAGTATAGCGCTAGCGGGAGGGATCACAGATACGCAGTATTTT.

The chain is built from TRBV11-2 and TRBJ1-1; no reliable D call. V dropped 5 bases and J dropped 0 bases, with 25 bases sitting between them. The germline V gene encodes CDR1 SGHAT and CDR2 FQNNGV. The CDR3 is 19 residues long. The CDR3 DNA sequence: TGTGCCAGCAGCCCAATCAATCCGGGAGTCAGAGGGTTGAACACTGAAGCTTTCTTT. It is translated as CASSPINPGVRGLNTEAFF.

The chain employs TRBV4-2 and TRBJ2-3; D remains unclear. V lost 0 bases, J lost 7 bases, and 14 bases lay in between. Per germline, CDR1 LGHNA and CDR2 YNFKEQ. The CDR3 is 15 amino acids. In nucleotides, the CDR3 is TGTGCCAGCAGCCAAGATGAGTCGAGCAGGTATACGCAGTATTTT. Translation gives CASSQDESSRYTQYF.

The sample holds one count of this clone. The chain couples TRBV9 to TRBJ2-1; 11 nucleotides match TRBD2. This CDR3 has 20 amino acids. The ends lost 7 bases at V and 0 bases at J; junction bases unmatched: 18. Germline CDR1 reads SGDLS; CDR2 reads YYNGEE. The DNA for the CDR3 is TGTGCCAGCGGCCTCACTAGCGGGAGATTGGGGGGGAGCTCCTACAATGAGCAGTTCTTC. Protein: CASGLTSGRLGGSSYNEQFF. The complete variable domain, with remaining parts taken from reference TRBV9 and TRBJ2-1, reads DSGVTQTPKHLITATGQRVTLRCSPRSGDLSVYWYQQSLDQGLQFLIQYYNGEERAKGNILERFSAQQFPDLHSELNLSSLELGDSALYFCASGLTSGRLGGSSYNEQFFGPGTRLTVL.

The CDR3 DNA reads TGCAGTGGGGGACAAAACTACGAGCAGTACTTC. The encoded protein is CSGGQNYEQYF. V gene TRBV20-1 combines with J gene TRBJ2-7; TRBD1 might be the D (6 bases). Trimming stripped 7 bases from V and 3 bases from J, with 10 bases between. This CDR3 region has 11 residues. The germline CDR1 and CDR2 sequences are DFQATT and SNEGSKA (reference sequence).

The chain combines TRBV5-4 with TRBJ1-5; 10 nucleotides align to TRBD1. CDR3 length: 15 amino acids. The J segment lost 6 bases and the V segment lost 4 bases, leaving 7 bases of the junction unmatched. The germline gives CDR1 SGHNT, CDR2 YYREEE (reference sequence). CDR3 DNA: TGTGCCAGCAGCCCGGGACAGGGGTCTACTCAGCCCCAGCATTTT. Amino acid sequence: CASSPGQGSTQPQHF. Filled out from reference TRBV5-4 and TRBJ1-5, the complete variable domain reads ETGVTQSPTHLIKTRGQQVTLRCSSQSGHNTVSWYQQALGQGPQFIFQYYREEENGRGNFPPRFSGLQFPNYSSELNVNALELDDSALYLCASSPGQGSTQPQHFGDGTRLSIL.

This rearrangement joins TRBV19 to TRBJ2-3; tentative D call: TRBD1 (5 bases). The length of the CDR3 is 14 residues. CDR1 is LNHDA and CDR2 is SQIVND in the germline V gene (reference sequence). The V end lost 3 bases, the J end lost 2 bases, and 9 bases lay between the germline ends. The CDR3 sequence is CASSMGQYTDTQYF. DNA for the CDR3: TGTGCCAGTAGTATGGGGCAGTACACAGATACGCAGTATTTT.